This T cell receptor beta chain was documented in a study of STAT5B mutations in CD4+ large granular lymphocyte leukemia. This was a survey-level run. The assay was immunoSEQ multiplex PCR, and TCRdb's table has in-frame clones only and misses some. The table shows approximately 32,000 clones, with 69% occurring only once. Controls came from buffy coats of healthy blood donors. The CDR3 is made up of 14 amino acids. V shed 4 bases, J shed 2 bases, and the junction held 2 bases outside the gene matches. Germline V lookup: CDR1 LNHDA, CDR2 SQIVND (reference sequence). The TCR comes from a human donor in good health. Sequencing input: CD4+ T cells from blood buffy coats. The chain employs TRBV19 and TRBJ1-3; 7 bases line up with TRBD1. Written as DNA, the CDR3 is TGTGCCAGTAGTACGACAGGGACTGGAAACACCATATATTTT. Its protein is CASSTTGTGNTIYF.